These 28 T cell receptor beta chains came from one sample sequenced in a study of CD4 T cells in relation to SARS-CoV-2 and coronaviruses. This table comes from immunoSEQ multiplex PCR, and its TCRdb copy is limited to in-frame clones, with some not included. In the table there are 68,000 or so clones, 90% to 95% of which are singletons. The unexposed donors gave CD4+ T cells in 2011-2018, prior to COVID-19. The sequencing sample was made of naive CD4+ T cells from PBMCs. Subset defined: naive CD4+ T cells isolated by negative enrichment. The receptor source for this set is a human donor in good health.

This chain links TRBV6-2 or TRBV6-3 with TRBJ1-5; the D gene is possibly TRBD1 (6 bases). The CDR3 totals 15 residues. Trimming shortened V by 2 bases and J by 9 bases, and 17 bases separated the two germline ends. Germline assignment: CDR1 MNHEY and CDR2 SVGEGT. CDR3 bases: TGTGCCAGCAGTTACCTGGGACATCTCGGTTGGCCCCAGCATTTT. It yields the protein CASSYLGHLGWPQHF.

CDR3 sequence: CASSEETGVGEQYF. The CDR3, as DNA: TGTGCCAGCAGTGAGGAGACAGGGGTAGGCGAGCAGTACTTC. The rearrangement uses TRBV6-4 and TRBJ2-7; 8 nucleotides align to TRBD1. The germline gives CDR1 MRHNA, CDR2 SNTAGT. J lost 6 bases, V lost 3 bases, and 7 bases had no gene match. The CDR3 covers 14 residues.

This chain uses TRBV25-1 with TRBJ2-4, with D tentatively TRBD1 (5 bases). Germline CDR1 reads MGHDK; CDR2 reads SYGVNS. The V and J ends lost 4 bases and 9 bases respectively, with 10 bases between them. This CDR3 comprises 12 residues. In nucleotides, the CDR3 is TGTGCCAGCAGTGGCGACCAGGGCATTCAGTACTTC. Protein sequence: CASSGDQGIQYF. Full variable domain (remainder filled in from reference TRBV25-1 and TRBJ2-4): EADIYQTPRYLVIGTGKKITLECSQTMGHDKMYWYQQDPGMELHLIHYSYGVNSTEKGDLSSESTVSRIRTEHFPLTLESARPSHTSQYLCASSGDQGIQYFGAGTRLSVL.

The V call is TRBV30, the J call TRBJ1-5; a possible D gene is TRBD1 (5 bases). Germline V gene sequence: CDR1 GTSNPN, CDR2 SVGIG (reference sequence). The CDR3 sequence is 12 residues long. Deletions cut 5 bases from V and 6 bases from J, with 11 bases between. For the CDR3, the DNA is TGTGCCTGGTCTAGGGGAGGTCAGCCCCAGCATTTT. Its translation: CAWSRGGQPQHF.

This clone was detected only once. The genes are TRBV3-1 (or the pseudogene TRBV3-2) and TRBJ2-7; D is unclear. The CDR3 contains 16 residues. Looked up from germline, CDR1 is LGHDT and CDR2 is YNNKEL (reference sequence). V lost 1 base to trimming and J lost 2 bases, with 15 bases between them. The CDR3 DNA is TGTGCCAGCAGCCAAGCAAACTACGGCCGCACCTACGAGCAGTACTTC. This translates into CASSQANYGRTYEQYF.

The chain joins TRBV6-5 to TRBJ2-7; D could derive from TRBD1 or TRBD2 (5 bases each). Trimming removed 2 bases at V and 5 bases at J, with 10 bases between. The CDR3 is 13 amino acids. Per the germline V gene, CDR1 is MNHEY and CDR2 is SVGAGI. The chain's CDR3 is CASSYRGVHEQYF. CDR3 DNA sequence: TGTGCCAGCAGTTACAGAGGGGTCCACGAGCAGTACTTC.

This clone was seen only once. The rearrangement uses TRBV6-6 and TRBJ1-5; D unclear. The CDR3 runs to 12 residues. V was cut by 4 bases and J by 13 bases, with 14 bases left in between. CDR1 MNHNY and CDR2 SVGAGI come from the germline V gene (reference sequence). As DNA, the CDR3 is TGTGCCAGCAGTTCCGAGTACAGTAATCAGCATTTT. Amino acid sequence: CASSSEYSNQHF.

CDR3 residues: CASEGGGEQYF. The DNA for the CDR3 is TGTGCCAGCGAGGGAGGAGGGGAGCAGTACTTC. The V gene is TRBV3-1 (or the pseudogene TRBV3-2), the J gene TRBJ2-7; D is possibly TRBD2 (6 bases). The CDR3 sequence is 11 residues long. The germline V and J ends were trimmed by 8 bases and 7 bases, with 12 bases remaining between them. Germline V CDR1 and CDR2: LGHDT, YNNKEL (reference sequence).

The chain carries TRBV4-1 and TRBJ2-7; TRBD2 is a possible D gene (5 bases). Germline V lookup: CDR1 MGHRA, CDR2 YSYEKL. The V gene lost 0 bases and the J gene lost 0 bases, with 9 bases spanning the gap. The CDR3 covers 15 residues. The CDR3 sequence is CASSQDPRDSYEQYF. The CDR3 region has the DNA TGCGCCAGCAGCCAAGATCCACGGGACTCCTACGAGCAGTACTTC.

The CDR3 sequence: CASSSTPQPSKFF. The CDR3 nucleotides read TGTGCCAGCAGCTCCACACCCCAACCTTCAAAATTCTTT. The chain combines TRBV3-1 (or the pseudogene TRBV3-2) with TRBJ1-1; D unresolved. Trimming removed 5 bases from V and 14 bases from J, with 21 bases in between. The CDR3 contains 13 residues. Germline V CDR1 and CDR2: LGHDT, YNNKEL (reference sequence).

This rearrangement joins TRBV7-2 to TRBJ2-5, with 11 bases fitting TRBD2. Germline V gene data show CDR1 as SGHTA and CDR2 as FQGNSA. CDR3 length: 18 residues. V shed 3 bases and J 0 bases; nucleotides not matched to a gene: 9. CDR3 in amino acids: CASSLGTSGTSYQETQYF. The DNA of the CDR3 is TGTGCCAGCAGCTTGGGGACTAGCGGAACTTCGTACCAAGAGACCCAGTACTTC.

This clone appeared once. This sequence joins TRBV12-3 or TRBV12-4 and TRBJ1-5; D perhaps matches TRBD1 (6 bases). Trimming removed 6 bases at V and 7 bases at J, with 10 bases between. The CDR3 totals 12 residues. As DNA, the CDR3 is TGTGCCAGCAGGCAGGGGAGCCAGCCCCAGCATTTT. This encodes CASRQGSQPQHF.

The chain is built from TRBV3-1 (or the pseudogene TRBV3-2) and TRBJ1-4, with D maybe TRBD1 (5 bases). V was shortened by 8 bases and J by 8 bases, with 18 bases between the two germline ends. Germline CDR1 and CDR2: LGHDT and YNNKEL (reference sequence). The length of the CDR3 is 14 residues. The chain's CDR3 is CASGSGGFREKLFF. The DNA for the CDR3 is TGTGCCAGCGGTAGTGGGGGATTTAGGGAAAAACTGTTTTTT.

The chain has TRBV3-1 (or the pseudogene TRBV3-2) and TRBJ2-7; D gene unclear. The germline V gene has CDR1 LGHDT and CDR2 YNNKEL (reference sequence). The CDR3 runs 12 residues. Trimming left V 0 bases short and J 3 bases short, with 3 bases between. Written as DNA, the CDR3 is TGTGCCAGCAGCCAAGATAGCTACGAGCAGTACTTC. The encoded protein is CASSQDSYEQYF.

In nucleotides, the CDR3 is TGTGCCAGCAGCCGACAGCGACAGGGAAATGAAAAACTGTTTTTT. Its protein product is CASSRQRQGNEKLFF. The rearrangement joins TRBV3-1 (or the pseudogene TRBV3-2) to TRBJ1-4, with 7 bases fitting TRBD1. The CDR3 is made up of 15 amino acids. V shed 4 bases, J shed 5 bases, and the junction held 7 bases outside the gene matches. CDR1 and CDR2 (germline): LGHDT, YNNKEL (reference sequence).

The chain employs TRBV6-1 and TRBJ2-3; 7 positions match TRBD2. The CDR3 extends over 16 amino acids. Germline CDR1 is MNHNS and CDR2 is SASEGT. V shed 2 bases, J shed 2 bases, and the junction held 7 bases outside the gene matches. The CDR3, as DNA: TGTGCCAGCAGTGAAATGGGCGGGAGCACCACAGATACGCAGTATTTT. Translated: CASSEMGGSTTDTQYF.

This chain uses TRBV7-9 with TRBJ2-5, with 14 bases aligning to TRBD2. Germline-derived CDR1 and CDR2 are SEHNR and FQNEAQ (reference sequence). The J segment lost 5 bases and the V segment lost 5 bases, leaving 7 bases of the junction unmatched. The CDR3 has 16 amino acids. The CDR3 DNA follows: TGTGCCAGCAGCCCTATGGGACTAGCGGGAGTGGAGACCCAGTACTTC. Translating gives CASSPMGLAGVETQYF.

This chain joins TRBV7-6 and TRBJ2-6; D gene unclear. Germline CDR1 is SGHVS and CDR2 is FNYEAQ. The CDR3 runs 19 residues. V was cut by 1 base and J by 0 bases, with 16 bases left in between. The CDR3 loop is CASSLGLRDPGSGANVLTF. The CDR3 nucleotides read TGTGCCAGCAGCTTAGGGTTAAGGGATCCGGGCTCTGGGGCCAACGTCCTGACTTTC.

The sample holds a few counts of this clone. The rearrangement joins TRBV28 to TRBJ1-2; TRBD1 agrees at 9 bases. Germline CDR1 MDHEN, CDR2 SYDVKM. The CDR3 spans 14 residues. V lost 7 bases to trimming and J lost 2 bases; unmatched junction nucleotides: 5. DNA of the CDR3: TGTGCCAGCATGATGGACAGGGGAAACTATGGCTACACCTTC. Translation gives CASMMDRGNYGYTF.

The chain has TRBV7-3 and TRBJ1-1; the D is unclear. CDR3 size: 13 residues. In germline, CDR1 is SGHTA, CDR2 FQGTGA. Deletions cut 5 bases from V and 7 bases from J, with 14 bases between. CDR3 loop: CASSVRQSGEAFF. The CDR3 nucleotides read TGTGCCAGCAGCGTCCGACAATCGGGTGAAGCTTTCTTT.

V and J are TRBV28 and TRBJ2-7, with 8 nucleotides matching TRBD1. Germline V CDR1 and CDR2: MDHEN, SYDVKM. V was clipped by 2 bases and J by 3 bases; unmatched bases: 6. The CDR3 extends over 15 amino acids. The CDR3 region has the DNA TGTGCCAGCAGTTTACACAGGGGGTACGGCTACGAGCAGTACTTC. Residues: CASSLHRGYGYEQYF.

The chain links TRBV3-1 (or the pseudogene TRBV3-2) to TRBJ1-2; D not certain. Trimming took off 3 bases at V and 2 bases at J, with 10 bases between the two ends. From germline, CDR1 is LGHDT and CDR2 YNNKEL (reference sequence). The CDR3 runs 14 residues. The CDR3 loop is CASSHSDRNYGYTF. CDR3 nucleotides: TGTGCCAGCAGCCATTCAGACCGAAACTATGGCTACACCTTC.

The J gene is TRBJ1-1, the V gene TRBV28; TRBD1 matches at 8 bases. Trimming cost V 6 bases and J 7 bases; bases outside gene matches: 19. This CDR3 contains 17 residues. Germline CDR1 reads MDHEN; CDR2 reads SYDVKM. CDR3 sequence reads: CASRFGNHQGAWDEAFF. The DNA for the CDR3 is TGTGCCAGCAGGTTTGGAAACCATCAGGGGGCTTGGGATGAAGCTTTCTTT.

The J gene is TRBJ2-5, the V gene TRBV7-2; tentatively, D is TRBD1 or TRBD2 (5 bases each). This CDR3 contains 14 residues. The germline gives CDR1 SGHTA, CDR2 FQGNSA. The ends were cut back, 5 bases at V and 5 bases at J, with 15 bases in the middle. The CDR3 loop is CASSPPGGRETQYF. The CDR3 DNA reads TGTGCCAGCAGCCCGCCTGGGGGTAGGGAGACCCAGTACTTC.

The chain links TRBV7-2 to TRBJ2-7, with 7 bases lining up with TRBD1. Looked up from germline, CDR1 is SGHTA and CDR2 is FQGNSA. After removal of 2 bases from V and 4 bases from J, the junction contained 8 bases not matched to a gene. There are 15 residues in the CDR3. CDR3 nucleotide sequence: TGTGCCAGCAGCTTATCGGGACAGAGCCGTTACGAGCAGTACTTC. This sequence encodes CASSLSGQSRYEQYF.

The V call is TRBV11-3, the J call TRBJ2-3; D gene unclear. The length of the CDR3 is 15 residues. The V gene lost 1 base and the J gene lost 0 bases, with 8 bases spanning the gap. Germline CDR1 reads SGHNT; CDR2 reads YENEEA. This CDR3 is CASSLGDTSTDTQYF. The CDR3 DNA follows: TGTGCCAGCAGCTTAGGCGACACTAGCACAGATACGCAGTATTTT.

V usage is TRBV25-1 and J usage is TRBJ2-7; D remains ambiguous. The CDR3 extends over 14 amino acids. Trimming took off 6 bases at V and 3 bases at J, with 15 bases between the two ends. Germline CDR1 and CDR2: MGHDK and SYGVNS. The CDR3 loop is CASREENRGYEQYF. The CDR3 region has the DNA TGTGCCAGCAGGGAAGAAAACAGAGGCTACGAGCAGTACTTC.

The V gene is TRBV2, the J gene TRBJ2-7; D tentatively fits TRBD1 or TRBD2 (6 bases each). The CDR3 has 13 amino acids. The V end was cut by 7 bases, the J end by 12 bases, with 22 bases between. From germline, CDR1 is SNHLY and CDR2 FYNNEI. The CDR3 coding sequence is TGTGCCAGCACCCTGCTTTGGAGGGGGTTCGTGTACTTC. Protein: CASTLLWRGFVYF.